The 27 T cell receptor beta chains below come from one sample, sequenced in a study of CD8+CD57+ T cells in acquired aplastic anemia. It was genomic DNA that served as the template for profiling TCR beta VDJ and CDR3. Using its own MiXCR run on the reads, TCRdb lists one record per CDR3 protein. The sample holds 80,000 or so distinct CDR3 sequences, less than 60% seen once. Sequenced sample: sorted CD4+, CD8+, or CD8+CD57+ T cells (not recorded which) from PBMCs. These receptors originate from a human donor in good health, serving as a control.

This clonotype came up a few times. CDR3 region: CATSTGSYEQYF. CDR3 nucleotide sequence: TGTGCCACCAGCACAGGGTCCTACGAGCAGTACTTC. The chain couples TRBV15 to TRBJ2-7; D possibly corresponds to TRBD1 (5 bases). The CDR3 has 12 residues. V was clipped by 4 bases and J by 1 base, with 5 bases between them. The germline V gene has CDR1 LNHNV and CDR2 YYDKDF (reference sequence).

This clonotype was recorded only once. DNA of the CDR3: TGTGCCATCAGTGAGTCCACTACCTACGAGCAGTACTTC. Its protein is CAISESTTYEQYF. This rearrangement joins TRBV10-3 to TRBJ2-7; the D is unclear. The germline V gene has CDR1 ENHRY and CDR2 SYGVKD. The CDR3 runs 13 residues. Trimming took 0 bases from V and 2 from J, leaving 5 bases between them.

The CDR3 coding sequence is TGTGCCAGCAGCCTACGTCTGGGAGGTCAGGGGCGATCCTACGAGCAGTACTTC. This encodes CASSLRLGGQGRSYEQYF. The V gene is TRBV3-1, the J gene TRBJ2-7; D possibly matches TRBD1 or TRBD2 (6 bases each). Trimming left V 4 bases short and J 1 base short, with 23 bases between. CDR3 size: 18 residues. Germline V CDR1 and CDR2: LGHDT, YNNKEL (reference sequence).

The table lists this clonotype with a count of one. The chain couples TRBV20-1 to TRBJ1-5, with D possibly being TRBD1 (5 bases). The V end was cut by 5 bases, the J end by 4 bases, with 9 bases between. CDR3 size: 12 residues. Per the germline V gene, CDR1 is DFQATT and CDR2 is SNEGSKA (reference sequence). In DNA, the CDR3 is TGCAGTGCTGGCGGGGGGAATCAGCCCCAGCATTTT. It codes for CSAGGGNQPQHF.

This sequence joins TRBV5-8 and TRBJ2-1; 10 bases line up with TRBD2. The germline V gene encodes CDR1 SGHTS and CDR2 YDEGEE. With 2 bases clipped from V and 8 bases from J, the junction kept 7 bases outside the gene matches. The CDR3 is 15 amino acids. CDR3 in DNA: TGTGCCAGCAGCTTCAGCGGGAGGGCCGGGGATGAGCAGTTCTTC. This translates into CASSFSGRAGDEQFF.

The rearrangement uses TRBV20-1 and TRBJ1-3; D is possibly TRBD1 (5 bases). The length of the CDR3 is 17 residues. Trimming took 0 bases from V and 0 from J, leaving 15 bases between them. Germline values: CDR1 DFQATT, CDR2 SNEGSKA (reference sequence). This CDR3 is CSARDLGGRISGNTIYF. CDR3 sequence (DNA): TGCAGTGCTAGAGATCTCGGGGGACGGATCTCTGGAAACACCATATATTTT.

V gene TRBV9 combines with J gene TRBJ1-4, with 8 bases that match TRBD1. Looked up from germline, CDR1 is SGDLS and CDR2 is YYNGEE. CDR3 size: 17 residues. J gave up 8 bases and V 4 bases, and 16 bases lay outside the gene matches. CDR3 amino acids: CASSPQGGRQGNEKLFF. CDR3 sequence (DNA): TGTGCCAGCAGCCCCCAGGGGGGGAGACAGGGGAACGAAAAACTGTTTTTT.

About this clonotype: One base away lies a much larger clone, so this may be a sequencing read error. The chain has TRBV7-8 and TRBJ1-4; 8 bases fit TRBD1. V was pared by 5 bases and J by 3 bases, with 11 bases of the junction left unmatched. The CDR3 is 17 residues long. Germline V gene data show CDR1 as SGHVS and CDR2 as FQNEAQ. CDR3 region: CASSVGGRGRSNEKLFF. In nucleotides, the CDR3 is TGTGCCAGCAGCGTAGGTGGCAGGGGGCGGTCTAATGAAAAACTGTTTTTT.

On this clonotype itself: The junction shows a germline mismatch at one end, possibly a read error. The chain links TRBV24-1 to TRBJ2-7, with 7 nucleotides matching TRBD2. Germline lookup yields CDR1 KGHDR and CDR2 SFDVKD. This CDR3 spans 13 amino acids. CDR3 nucleotides: TGTGCCGCCAGTGATGCCCGGGACTACGGGCAGTACTTC. Translated, it gives CAASDARDYGQYF.

With respect to this clonotype: One junction end disagrees with the germline gene, perhaps due to a read error. This chain joins TRBV9 and TRBJ2-7, with D possibly called TRBD1 or TRBD2 (5 bases each). The CDR3 runs to 14 residues. Germline CDR1 SGDLS, CDR2 YYNGEE. The DNA of the CDR3 is TGTGCCAGCTCACTCGGGGACGGTCCCTACGTGCAGTACTTC. It encodes CASSLGDGPYVQYF.

Comment on this clonotype: The CDR3 ends on some other residue instead of the conserved phenylalanine or tryptophan, so this is likely a read error. CDR3 residues: CASSWGQSSEQYL. Here the CDR3 DNA reads TGTGCCAGCAGCTGGGGACAGTCCTCCGAGCAGTACCTC. The chain joins TRBV11-2 to TRBJ2-7, with 7 bases aligning to TRBD1. Germline V gene lookup returns CDR1 SGHAT and CDR2 FQNNGV. The CDR3 sequence is 13 residues long.

The rearrangement uses TRBV5-8 and TRBJ1-2; the D gene is possibly TRBD1 (5 bases). Germline V gene lookup returns CDR1 SGHTS and CDR2 YDEGEE. V was cut by 4 bases and J by 2 bases, with 15 bases left in between. The CDR3 totals 15 residues. CDR3 nucleotide sequence: TGTGCCAGCAGCCCTGACAGCCACCCAAACTATGGCTACACCTTC. It is translated as CASSPDSHPNYGYTF.

This clonotype came up many times. The CDR3 sequence is CASSLGGMAYEQYF. In nucleotides, the CDR3 is TGCGCCAGCAGCTTAGGGGGCATGGCCTACGAGCAGTACTTC. The chain carries TRBV5-1 and TRBJ2-7; 7 bases match TRBD1. The length of the CDR3 is 14 residues. The V gene end was trimmed by 2 bases and the J gene end by 2 bases; junction bases not matched to a gene: 4. Germline V gene lookup returns CDR1 SGHRS and CDR2 YFSETQ.

The gene calls are TRBV5-1 and TRBJ2-1, with unresolved D. V was pared by 3 bases and J by 5 bases, with 6 bases between. Germline CDR1 SGHRS, CDR2 YFSETQ. CDR3 size: 12 residues. CDR3 nucleotides: TGCGCCAGCAGCTCCCACGACAATGAGCAGTTCTTC. Protein: CASSSHDNEQFF.

V usage is TRBV29-1 and J usage is TRBJ2-7, with 8 bases matching TRBD1. Germline CDR1 is SQVTM and CDR2 is ANQGSEA. The ends lost 0 bases at V and 6 bases at J; junction bases unmatched: 1. The CDR3 spans 12 residues. CDR3 region: CSVEDTGGEQYF. For the CDR3, the DNA is TGCAGCGTTGAAGACACAGGGGGCGAGCAGTACTTC.

In its sample, this clonotype was seen many times. This sequence joins TRBV19 and TRBJ2-1, with D perhaps TRBD1 (6 bases). Germline V CDR1 and CDR2: LNHDA, SQIVND (reference sequence). V was cut by 5 bases and J by 5 bases, with 16 bases left in between. This CDR3 has 15 residues. CDR3 residues: CASSPWTDTNNEQFF. CDR3 bases: TGTGCCAGTAGTCCATGGACAGATACCAACAATGAGCAGTTCTTC.

This clonotype appeared a single time. The chain combines TRBV7-3 with TRBJ1-6, with TRBD1 identical over 7 bases. Germline CDR1 and CDR2: SGHTA and FQGTGA. The CDR3 runs 15 residues. The J segment lost 5 bases and the V segment lost 2 bases, leaving 3 bases of the junction unmatched. Here the CDR3 reads CASSLEGQNNSPLHF. CDR3 bases: TGTGCCAGCAGCTTAGAGGGACAGAATAATTCACCCCTCCACTTT. Supplemented by reference TRBV7-3 and TRBJ1-6, the full variable domain reads GAGVSQTPSNKVTEKGKYVELRCDPISGHTALYWYRQSLGQGPEFLIYFQGTGAADDSGLPNDRFFAVRPEGSVSTLKIQRTERGDSAVYLCASSLEGQNNSPLHFGNGTRLTVT.

This clonotype occurred a few times. V gene TRBV5-4 combines with J gene TRBJ1-2; D may be TRBD1 (5 bases). The germline gives CDR1 SGHNT, CDR2 YYREEE (reference sequence). This CDR3 comprises 12 residues. Trimming shortened V by 4 bases and J by 8 bases, and 12 bases separated the two germline ends. The CDR3 region has the DNA TGTGCCAGCAGCCGGGGGGTAGGAGGCTACACCTTC. Translated: CASSRGVGGYTF.

This clonotype was detected many times. The chain employs TRBV9 and TRBJ1-3; D possibly corresponds to TRBD1 (6 bases). This CDR3 region has 14 residues. V shed 6 bases and J shed 2 bases, with 12 bases lying between them. Germline CDR1 is SGDLS and CDR2 is YYNGEE. The CDR3: CASTEGGTGNTIYF. In DNA form, the CDR3 reads TGTGCCAGCACCGAGGGGGGTACTGGAAACACCATATATTTT.

V usage is TRBV7-2 and J usage is TRBJ1-3; D is unresolved. The germline V and J ends were trimmed by 3 bases and 3 bases, with 6 bases remaining between them. The CDR3 totals 13 residues. CDR1 is SGHTA and CDR2 is FQGNSA in the germline V gene. In nucleotides, the CDR3 is TGTGCCAGCAGCTTTGGCCGTGGAAACACCATATATTTT. Protein sequence: CASSFGRGNTIYF.

This chain uses TRBV7-1 with TRBJ1-1; 9 nucleotides agree with TRBD1. TRBV7-1 is an ORF, with its function uncertain. V lost 3 bases, J lost 1 base, and 18 bases stayed unmatched. CDR3 length equals 20 residues. This CDR3 is CASSSGTGTKAATPNTEAFF. The CDR3 DNA follows: TGTGCCAGCAGCTCCGGGACAGGGACAAAAGCCGCAACCCCGAACACTGAAGCTTTCTTT.

The chain is built from TRBV19 and TRBJ2-7, with TRBD1 matching over 9 bases. Germline V gene lookup returns CDR1 LNHDA and CDR2 SQIVND (reference sequence). The CDR3 totals 14 residues. V lost 3 bases, J lost 6 bases, and 6 bases stayed unmatched. The CDR3 is CASSMGTGLFEQYF. In DNA, the CDR3 is TGTGCCAGTAGTATGGGGACAGGGCTGTTCGAGCAGTACTTC.

This clonotype was observed a handful of times. V usage is TRBV29-1 and J usage is TRBJ1-2; D is ambiguous. The germline CDR1 and CDR2 sequences are SQVTM and ANQGSEA. Trimming shortened V by 2 bases and J by 4 bases, and 8 bases separated the two germline ends. CDR3 length: 12 amino acids. As DNA, the CDR3 is TGCAGCGTTGAACCCCATCTCTATGGCTACACCTTC. This codes for CSVEPHLYGYTF.

The V gene is TRBV11-1, the J gene TRBJ2-3; perhaps TRBD2 as D (5 bases). Germline CDR1 is SGHAT and CDR2 is FQDESV (reference sequence). V was clipped by 1 base and J by 3 bases, with 17 bases between them. This CDR3 is 17 amino acids long. The CDR3 sequence: CASSLERTLALTDTQYF. CDR3 nucleotide sequence: TGTGCCAGCAGCTTAGAAAGGACTCTAGCTTTGACAGATACGCAGTATTTT. Full variable domain (missing parts from reference TRBV11-1 and TRBJ2-3): EAEVAQSPRYKITEKSQAVAFWCDPISGHATLYWYRQILGQGPELLVQFQDESVVDDSQLPKDRFSAERLKGVDSTLKIQPAELGDSAMYLCASSLERTLALTDTQYFGPGTRLTVL.

Ten or more counts support this clonotype. The chain links TRBV5-8 to TRBJ1-2; 8 nucleotides line up with TRBD1. From germline, CDR1 is SGHTS and CDR2 YDEGEE. The CDR3 is made up of 14 amino acids. V lost 5 bases and J lost 0; bases outside the gene matches: 3. CDR3 region: CASRRTGTNYGYTF. The CDR3 nucleotides read TGTGCCAGCAGAAGGACAGGGACTAACTATGGCTACACCTTC.

About this clonotype itself: An end of the junction does not agree with germline; a read error may underlie this. This chain connects TRBV27 to TRBJ2-1; 9 nucleotides align to TRBD2. Germline CDR1 and CDR2: MNHEY and SMNVEV (reference sequence). The CDR3 is made up of 14 amino acids. The CDR3 DNA is TGTGCCAGCAGTTCAAGTAGGGCGGGGGGGCCTCAACTCTTC. This encodes CASSSSRAGGPQLF.

This clonotype was found a few times. The chain is built from TRBV7-9 and TRBJ2-2, with D tentatively TRBD1 (5 bases). Germline assignment: CDR1 SEHNR and CDR2 FQNEAQ (reference sequence). Trimming took 5 bases from V and 4 from J, leaving 14 bases between them. The CDR3 spans 15 residues. CDR3 region: CASSTTAISTGELFF. The DNA of the CDR3 is TGTGCCAGCAGCACGACAGCAATAAGCACCGGGGAGCTGTTTTTT. Full variable domain (outside the CDR3, taken from reference TRBV7-9 and TRBJ2-2): DTGVSQNPRHKITKRGQNVTFRCDPISEHNRLYWYRQTLGQGPEFLTYFQNEAQLEKSRLLSDRFSAERPKGSFSTLEIQRTEQGDSAMYLCASSTTAISTGELFFGEGSRLTVL.